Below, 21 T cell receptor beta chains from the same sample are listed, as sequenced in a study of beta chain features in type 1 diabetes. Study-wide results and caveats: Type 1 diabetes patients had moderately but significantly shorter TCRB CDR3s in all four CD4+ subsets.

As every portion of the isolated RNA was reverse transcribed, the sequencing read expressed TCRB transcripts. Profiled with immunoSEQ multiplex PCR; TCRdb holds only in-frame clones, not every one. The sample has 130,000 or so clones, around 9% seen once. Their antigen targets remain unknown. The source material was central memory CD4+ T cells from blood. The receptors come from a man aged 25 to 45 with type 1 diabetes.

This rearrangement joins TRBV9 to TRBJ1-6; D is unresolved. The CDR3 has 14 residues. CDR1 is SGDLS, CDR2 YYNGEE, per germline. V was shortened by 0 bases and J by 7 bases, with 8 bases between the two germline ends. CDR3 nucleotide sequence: TGTGCCAGCAGCGTAGCTACAGCAAATTCACCCCTCCACTTT. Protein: CASSVATANSPLHF. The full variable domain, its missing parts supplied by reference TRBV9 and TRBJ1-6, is DSGVTQTPKHLITATGQRVTLRCSPRSGDLSVYWYQQSLDQGLQFLIQYYNGEERAKGNILERFSAQQFPDLHSELNLSSLELGDSALYFCASSVATANSPLHFGNGTRLTVT.

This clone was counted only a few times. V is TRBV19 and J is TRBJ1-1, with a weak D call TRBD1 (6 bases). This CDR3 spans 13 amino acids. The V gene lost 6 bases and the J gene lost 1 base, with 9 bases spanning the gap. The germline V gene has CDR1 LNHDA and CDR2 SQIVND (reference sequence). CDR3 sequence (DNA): TGTGCCAGTAGGGACAGACCGAACACTGAAGCTTTCTTT. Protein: CASRDRPNTEAFF.

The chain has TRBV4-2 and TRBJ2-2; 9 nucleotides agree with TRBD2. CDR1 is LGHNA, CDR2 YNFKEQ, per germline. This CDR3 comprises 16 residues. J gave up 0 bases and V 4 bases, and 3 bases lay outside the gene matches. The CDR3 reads CASSPLAGANTGELFF. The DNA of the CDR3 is TGTGCCAGCAGCCCCTTAGCGGGGGCGAACACCGGGGAGCTGTTTTTT.

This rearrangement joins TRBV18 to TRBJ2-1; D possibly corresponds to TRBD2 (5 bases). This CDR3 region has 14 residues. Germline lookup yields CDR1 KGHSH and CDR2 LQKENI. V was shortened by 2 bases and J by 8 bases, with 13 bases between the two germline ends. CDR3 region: CASSPKGEEDEQFF. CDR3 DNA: TGTGCCAGCTCACCAAAAGGAGAGGAGGATGAGCAGTTCTTC.

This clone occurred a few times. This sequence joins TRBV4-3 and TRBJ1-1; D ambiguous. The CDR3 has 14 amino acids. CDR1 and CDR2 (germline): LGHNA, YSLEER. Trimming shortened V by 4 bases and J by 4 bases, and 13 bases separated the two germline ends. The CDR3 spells CASSRPTSVTEAFF. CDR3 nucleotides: TGCGCCAGCAGCCGCCCGACTTCGGTCACTGAAGCTTTCTTT.

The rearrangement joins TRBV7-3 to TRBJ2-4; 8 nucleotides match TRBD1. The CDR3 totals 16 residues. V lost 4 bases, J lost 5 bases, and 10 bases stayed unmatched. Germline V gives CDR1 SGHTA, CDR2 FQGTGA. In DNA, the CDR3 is TGTGCCAGCAGCTCCCACGGGACAGGCGGGGAAAACATTCAGTACTTC. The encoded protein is CASSSHGTGGENIQYF.

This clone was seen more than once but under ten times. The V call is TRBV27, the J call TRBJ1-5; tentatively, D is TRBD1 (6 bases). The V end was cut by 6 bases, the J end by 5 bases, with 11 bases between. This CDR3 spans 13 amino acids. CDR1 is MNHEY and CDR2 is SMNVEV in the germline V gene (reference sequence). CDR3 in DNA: TGTGCCAGCAGCCAGGGGAGGGATCAGCCCCAGCATTTT. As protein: CASSQGRDQPQHF.

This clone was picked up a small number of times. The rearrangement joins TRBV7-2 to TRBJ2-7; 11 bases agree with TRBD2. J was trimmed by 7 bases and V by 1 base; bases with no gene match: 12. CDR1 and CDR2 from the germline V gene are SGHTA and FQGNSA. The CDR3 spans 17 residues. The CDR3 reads CASSLVLAGARAGEQYF. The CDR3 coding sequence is TGTGCCAGCAGCTTAGTACTAGCGGGGGCCAGGGCTGGGGAGCAGTACTTC.

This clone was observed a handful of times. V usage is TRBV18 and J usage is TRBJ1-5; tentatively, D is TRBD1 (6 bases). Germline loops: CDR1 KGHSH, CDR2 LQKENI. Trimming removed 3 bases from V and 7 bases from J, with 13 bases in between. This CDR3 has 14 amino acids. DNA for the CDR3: TGTGCCAGCTCACCGGATCAACAGGGACAGCCCCAGCATTTT. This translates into CASSPDQQGQPQHF.

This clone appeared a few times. The CDR3 reads CASSQFSRPGVYGYTF. DNA for the CDR3: TGTGCCAGCAGCCAATTCTCCCGGCCAGGGGTGTATGGCTACACCTTC. The chain uses TRBV27 and TRBJ1-2, with D perhaps TRBD1 (6 bases). The CDR3 consists of 16 residues. Germline lookup yields CDR1 MNHEY and CDR2 SMNVEV (reference sequence). V was pared by 6 bases and J by 5 bases, with 22 bases between.

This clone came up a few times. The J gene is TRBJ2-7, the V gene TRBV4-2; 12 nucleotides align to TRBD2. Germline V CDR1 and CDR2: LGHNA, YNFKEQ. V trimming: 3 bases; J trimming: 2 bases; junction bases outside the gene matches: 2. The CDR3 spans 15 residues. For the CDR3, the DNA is TGTGCCAGCAGCCAGAGGACTAGCGGGGCCTACGAGCAGTACTTC. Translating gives CASSQRTSGAYEQYF.

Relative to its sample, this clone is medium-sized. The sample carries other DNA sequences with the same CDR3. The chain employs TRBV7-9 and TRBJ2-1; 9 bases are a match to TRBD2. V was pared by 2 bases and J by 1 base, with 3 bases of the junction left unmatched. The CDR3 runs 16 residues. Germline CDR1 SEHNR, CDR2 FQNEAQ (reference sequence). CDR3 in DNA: TGTGCCAGCAGCTTATCGCTAGCGGGGTCCTACAATGAGCAGTTCTTC. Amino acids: CASSLSLAGSYNEQFF.

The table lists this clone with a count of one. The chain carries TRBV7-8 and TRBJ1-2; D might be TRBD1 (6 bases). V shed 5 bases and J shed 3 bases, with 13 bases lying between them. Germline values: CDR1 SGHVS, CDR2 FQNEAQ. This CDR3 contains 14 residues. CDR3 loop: CASSQGQQYYGYTF. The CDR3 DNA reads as TGTGCCAGCAGCCAGGGGCAACAGTACTATGGCTACACCTTC.

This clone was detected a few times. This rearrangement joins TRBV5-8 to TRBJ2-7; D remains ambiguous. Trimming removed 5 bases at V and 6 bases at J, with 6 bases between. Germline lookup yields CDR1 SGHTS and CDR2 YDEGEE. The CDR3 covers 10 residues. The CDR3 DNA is TGTGCCAGCAGACGGAGCGAGCAGTACTTC. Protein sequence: CASRRSEQYF.

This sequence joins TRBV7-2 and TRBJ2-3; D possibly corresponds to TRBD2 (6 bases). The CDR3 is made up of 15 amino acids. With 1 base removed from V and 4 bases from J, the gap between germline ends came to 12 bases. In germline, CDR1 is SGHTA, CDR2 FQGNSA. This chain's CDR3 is CASSLVTGDADTQYF. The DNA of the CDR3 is TGTGCCAGCAGCTTAGTTACGGGGGACGCAGATACGCAGTATTTT.

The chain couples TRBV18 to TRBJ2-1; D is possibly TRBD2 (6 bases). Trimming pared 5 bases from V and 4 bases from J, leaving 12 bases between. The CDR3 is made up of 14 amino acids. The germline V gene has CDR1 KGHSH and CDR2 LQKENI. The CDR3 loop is CASSNVGGYNEQFF. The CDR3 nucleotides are TGTGCCAGCTCAAACGTCGGGGGATACAATGAGCAGTTCTTC. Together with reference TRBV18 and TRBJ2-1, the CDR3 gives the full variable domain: NAGVMQNPRHLVRRRGQEARLRCSPMKGHSHVYWYRQLPEEGLKFMVYLQKENIIDESGMPKERFSAEFPKEGPSILRIQQVVRGDSAAYFCASSNVGGYNEQFFGPGTRLTVL.

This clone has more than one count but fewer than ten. CDR3 in DNA: TGTGCCAGCCCTCTAGGACCCCGGGAGGGGGGGGAAGCTTTCTTT. It specifies CASPLGPREGGEAFF. The V and J genes are TRBV28 and TRBJ1-1; D is perhaps TRBD1 (6 bases). V gave up 8 bases and J gave up 8 bases, with 24 bases separating them. The CDR3 consists of 15 residues. Germline lookup yields CDR1 MDHEN and CDR2 SYDVKM.

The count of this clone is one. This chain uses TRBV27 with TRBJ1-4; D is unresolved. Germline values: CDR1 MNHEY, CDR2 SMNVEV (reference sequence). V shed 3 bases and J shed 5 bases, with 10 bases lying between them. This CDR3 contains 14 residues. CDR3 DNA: TGTGCCAGCAGTTTCCTTGGAGAGAATGAAAAACTGTTTTTT. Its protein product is CASSFLGENEKLFF.

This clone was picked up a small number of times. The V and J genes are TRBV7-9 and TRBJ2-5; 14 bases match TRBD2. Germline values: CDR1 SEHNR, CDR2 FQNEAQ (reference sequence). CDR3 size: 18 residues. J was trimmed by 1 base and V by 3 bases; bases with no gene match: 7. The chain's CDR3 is CASSLPPGTSGGQETQYF. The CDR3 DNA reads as TGTGCCAGCAGCTTGCCCCCCGGGACTAGCGGGGGCCAAGAGACCCAGTACTTC.

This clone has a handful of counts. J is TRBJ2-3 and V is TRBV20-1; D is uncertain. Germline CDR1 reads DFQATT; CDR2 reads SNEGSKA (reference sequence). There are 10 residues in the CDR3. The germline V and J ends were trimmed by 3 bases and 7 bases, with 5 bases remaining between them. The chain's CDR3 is CSARQNTQYF. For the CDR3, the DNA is TGCAGTGCTAGGCAGAATACGCAGTATTTT.

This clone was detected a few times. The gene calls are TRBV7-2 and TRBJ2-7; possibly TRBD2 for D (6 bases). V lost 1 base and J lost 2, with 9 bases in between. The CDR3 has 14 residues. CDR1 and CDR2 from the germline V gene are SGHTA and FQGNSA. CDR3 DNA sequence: TGTGCCAGCAGCTTAGGGAGGGGAACCTACGAGCAGTACTTC. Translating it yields CASSLGRGTYEQYF.